One and the same sample provided the 25 T cell receptor beta chains below, sequenced in a study of tumor-infiltrating lymphocytes in primary liver carcinoma. The source material, about 17-31 mg of unsorted bulk tissue, was used to co-extract RNA and DNA. With around 450 ng total RNA as template and a constant-region primer, TCR beta cDNA was made. Sequencing libraries for TCR beta derived from three nested multiplex PCR rounds that used slightly modified ARM-PCR. Investigators reported that the first two PCR rounds, at around 9 cycles each, used TRBV1-TRBV30 forward primers with a C-beta reverse primer. Each CDR3 protein is one row after TCRdb ran MiXCR on the multiplex PCR reads. The sample lists tens of thousands of distinct CDR3 sequences, 60% to 85% seen once, with 36% in the top ten. Sequencing input: liver tumor tissue from sampling region 5. Documented subset: tumor region T5, tumor centre. The receptors stem from a man between 35 and 55 years old with primary liver carcinoma and hepatitis B virus infection.

Concerning this clonotype itself: A much larger clone lies a single base off, so this may be a read error. The rearrangement joins TRBV10-3 to TRBJ1-6; 8 bases agree with TRBD1. The CDR3 covers 14 residues. The germline V gene encodes CDR1 ENHRY and CDR2 SYGVKD. The CDR3 spells CVISHDRGGSPLHF. The CDR3 DNA sequence: TGTGTCATCAGCCACGACAGGGGAGGATCACCCCTCCACTTT.

Concerning this clonotype: This may be a read error: a much more frequent sequence differs by one nucleotide. This rearrangement joins TRBV9 to TRBJ2-2; 10 bases agree with TRBD2. The CDR3 is 17 amino acids. Germline CDR1 reads SGDLS; CDR2 reads YYNGEE. With V trimmed by 3 bases and J by 6 bases, 11 bases remained unmatched. CDR3 nucleotide sequence: TGTGCCAGCAGCGAGCTAGCGGGAGTCCCCCCAGCCGGGGAGCTGTTTTTT. This translates into CASSELAGVPPAGELFF.

A remark on this clonotype: A junction end diverges from the germline sequence, so it may reflect a read error. This chain uses TRBV6-5 with TRBJ2-7; D may be TRBD1 or TRBD2 (5 bases each). Germline loops: CDR1 MNHEY, CDR2 SVGAGI. CDR3 length: 14 residues. For the CDR3, the DNA is TGTGTCAGCCCTACTAGTGGGACGGTCTACGAGCAGTACTTC. This codes for CVSPTSGTVYEQYF.

Concerning this clonotype: A much larger clone lies a single base off, so this may be a read error. J is TRBJ1-1 and V is TRBV13; 9 bases fit TRBD1. The germline gives CDR1 PRHDT, CDR2 FYEKMQ (reference sequence). The V gene end was trimmed by 7 bases and the J gene end by 2 bases; junction bases not matched to a gene: 5. The CDR3 is 14 amino acids. The CDR3 sequence: CASKTGGANTEAFF. For the CDR3, the DNA is TGTGCCAGCAAGACAGGGGGTGCAAACACTGAAGCTTTCTTT.

This sequence joins TRBV4-2 and TRBJ1-5; TRBD1 matches 7 bases. V lost 8 bases to trimming and J lost 4 bases; unmatched junction nucleotides: 23. CDR3 length: 19 amino acids. The germline CDR1 and CDR2 sequences are LGHNA and YNFKEQ. As DNA, the CDR3 is TGTGCCAGCGGCCGAGGGGAGGGGTCGGGACAGCTTAGTAATCAGCCCCAGCATTTT. It codes for CASGRGEGSGQLSNQPQHF.

As to this clonotype: No conserved phenylalanine or tryptophan is present at the end of the CDR3, so a read error is the likely explanation. The chain recombines TRBV12-3 or TRBV12-4 with TRBJ1-2; D call uncertain. The V gene lost 1 base and the J gene lost 4 bases, with 10 bases spanning the gap. This CDR3 contains 14 residues. The CDR3 loop is CASSLESTSYGYTS. In DNA form, the CDR3 reads TGTGCCAGCAGTTTAGAATCGACAAGCTATGGCTACACCTCC.

Concerning this clonotype itself: One end of the junction does not line up with germline, which may come from a read error. The V and J genes are TRBV6-6 and TRBJ2-7, with 11 bases lining up with TRBD2. This CDR3 has 19 amino acids. Germline values: CDR1 MNHNY, CDR2 SVGAGI (reference sequence). CDR3 amino acids: CASIPGGLAGGSGLYDQYF. The CDR3 region has the DNA TGTGCCAGCATACCAGGAGGTCTAGCGGGAGGTTCCGGACTTTACGATCAGTACTTC.

In regard to this clonotype: At one end the junction does not follow the germline gene, possibly because of a read error. The chain combines TRBV11-2 with TRBJ2-1; D is possibly TRBD2 (5 bases). The CDR3 loop spans 16 amino acids. Germline lookup yields CDR1 SGHAT and CDR2 FQNNGV. The CDR3 reads CTSGLDPESSYNEQLF. CDR3 nucleotides: TGTACCAGCGGCTTAGATCCAGAGAGCTCCTACAATGAGCAGCTCTTC.

A word on this clonotype: The junction departs from germline at one end; a sequencing error may be responsible. This chain connects TRBV6-1 to TRBJ2-7; 7 nucleotides align to TRBD1. CDR1 MNHNS and CDR2 SASEGT come from the germline V gene. The CDR3 is 14 amino acids. The CDR3 here is CSSSEGAPPYEWYF. CDR3 DNA: TGTTCCAGCAGCGAGGGGGCTCCCCCCTACGAGTGGTACTTC.

The J gene is TRBJ2-3, the V gene TRBV4-2; TRBD2 aligns across 8 bases. Trimming at V came to 1 base and at J to 6 bases, leaving 6 bases not matched to a gene. The CDR3 sequence is 15 residues long. The germline V gene has CDR1 LGHNA and CDR2 YNFKEQ. The CDR3 coding sequence is TGTGCCAGCAGCCAAGGAGACGGGAGGGGGGATACGCAGTATTTT. Its translation is CASSQGDGRGDTQYF.

Only one count was recorded for this clonotype. An end of the junction does not agree with germline; a read error may underlie this. DNA for the CDR3: TGTGCCGGCAGTTTCGAGTCGAATCAGAGGGAGACCCAGTACTTC. It codes for CAGSFESNQRETQYF. The rearrangement joins TRBV11-2 to TRBJ2-5; no definite D call. Germline V gene sequence: CDR1 SGHAT, CDR2 FQNNGV. CDR3 size: 15 residues.

This clonotype was seen only a few times. A clone one base away is much larger, so this may be a read error. The gene calls are TRBV11-2 and TRBJ1-1; D is unclear. The V end lost 1 base, the J end lost 5 bases, and 5 bases lay between the germline ends. The CDR3 is 12 amino acids. Per the germline V gene, CDR1 is SGHAT and CDR2 is FQNNGV. CDR3 nucleotides: TGTGCCAGCAGCTTAGGCGAGACTGAAGCTTTCTTT. Its translation: CASSLGETEAFF. The variable domain in full, completed from reference TRBV11-2 and TRBJ1-1, reads EAGVAQSPRYKIIEKRQSVAFWCNPISGHATLYWYQQILGQGPKLLIQFQNNGVVDDSQLPKDRFSAERLKGVDSTLKIQPAKLEDSAVYLCASSLGETEAFFGQGTRLTVV.

As for this clonotype: This may stem from a read error, because a much larger clone lies one nucleotide away. The chain links TRBV11-2 to TRBJ2-1; maybe TRBD2 (5 bases). The germline CDR1 and CDR2 sequences are SGHAT and FQNNGV. The length of the CDR3 is 13 residues. V dropped 4 bases and J dropped 9 bases, with 13 bases sitting between them. CDR3 coding DNA: TGTGCCAGCAGCTGGACTGGCGGTGGTGAGCAGTTCTTC. Translation: CASSWTGGGEQFF.

In the case of this clonotype: The junction shows a germline mismatch at one end, possibly a read error. CDR3 residues: CASSYSKIQYF. The DNA for the CDR3 is TGTGCCAGCAGCTACTCGAAGATCCAGTACTTC. The genes are TRBV6-5 and TRBJ2-5, with D unresolved. Germline CDR1 MNHEY, CDR2 SVGAGI. There are 11 residues in the CDR3.

On this clonotype: The germline gene is not matched at one end of the junction; a read error may be the cause. This chain links TRBV10-3 with TRBJ2-7; D gene uncertain. The CDR3 has 13 residues. Germline V CDR1 and CDR2: ENHRY, SYGVKD. CDR3 residues: CAIKDQSPSEQYF. CDR3 in DNA: TGTGCGATCAAGGACCAATCGCCCTCCGAGCAATACTTC.

J is TRBJ2-6 and V is TRBV13; tentatively, D is TRBD1 (5 bases). V lost 9 bases to trimming and J lost 0 bases, with 15 bases between them. CDR1 is PRHDT, CDR2 FYEKMQ, per germline (reference sequence). The CDR3 contains 16 residues. The DNA for the CDR3 is TGTGCCAGGAGCCCTACAGGTGTCTCTGGGGCCAACGTCCTGACTTTC. Amino acid sequence: CARSPTGVSGANVLTF.

The chain joins TRBV6-2 or TRBV6-3 to TRBJ1-2, with D maybe TRBD1 (6 bases). The V gene's germline CDR1 is MNHEY and CDR2 SVGEGT. V was clipped by 6 bases and J by 7 bases, with 9 bases between them. The CDR3 sequence is 11 residues long. The CDR3 reads CASRGARGYTF. DNA for the CDR3: TGTGCCAGCAGGGGGGCCCGTGGCTACACCTTC.

To note about this clonotype: Germline and junction disagree at one end, which may indicate a read error. The chain employs TRBV5-6 and TRBJ1-1; possibly TRBD1 for D (5 bases). CDR3 length: 14 residues. Germline V gives CDR1 SGHDT, CDR2 YYEEEE. This CDR3 reads CASSLQGLNTEVFF. In nucleotides, the CDR3 is TGTGCCAGCAGCTTGCAGGGATTGAATACTGAAGTTTTCTTT.

The V and J genes are TRBV5-1 and TRBJ2-3; D is unclear. CDR3 length: 15 residues. CDR1 is SGHRS and CDR2 is YFSETQ in the germline V gene. Trimming removed 8 bases from V and 4 bases from J, with 20 bases in between. The CDR3 protein is CASSLTRLTPDTQYF. DNA of the CDR3: TGCGCCAGTAGCCTGACACGGTTGACGCCAGATACGCAGTATTTT.

This clonotype is categorized as medium-sized. This chain joins TRBV29-1 and TRBJ2-2; tentatively, D is TRBD1 or TRBD2 (5 bases each). CDR1 and CDR2 (germline): SQVTM, ANQGSEA. Deletions cut 6 bases from V and 0 bases from J, with 20 bases between. CDR3 length: 17 amino acids. CDR3 nucleotides: TGCAGCGTCATAATGGGCACGGGACGGTCGAACACCGGGGAGCTGTTTTTT. Translated: CSVIMGTGRSNTGELFF.

This clonotype was seen only a few times. V gene TRBV20-1 combines with J gene TRBJ2-3, with a possible D match to TRBD1 (6 bases). The CDR3 spans 14 residues. Germline assignment: CDR1 DFQATT and CDR2 SNEGSKA (reference sequence). V shed 5 bases and J shed 5 bases, with 17 bases lying between them. The CDR3 region has the DNA TGCAGTGCTTCTACAGGGATATTAGGAGATACGCAGTATTTT. Translated: CSASTGILGDTQYF.

This clonotype was seen at least ten times. The V call is TRBV10-1, the J call TRBJ2-1; TRBD1 agrees at 11 bases. V lost 9 bases and J lost 0; bases outside the gene matches: 10. This CDR3 is built from 17 residues. Germline V CDR1 and CDR2: WNHNN, SYGVQD (reference sequence). CDR3 protein: CARPLDRGQVSYNEQFF. The CDR3 DNA follows: TGCGCCAGACCTTTGGACAGGGGGCAAGTCTCCTACAATGAGCAGTTCTTC.

This clonotype was seen many times. This rearrangement joins TRBV11-2 to TRBJ2-1, with 11 bases lining up with TRBD1. The CDR3 has 13 amino acids. The V segment lost 3 bases and the J segment 15 bases; nucleotides outside the gene matches: 7. From germline, CDR1 is SGHAT and CDR2 FQNNGV. CDR3 in amino acids: CASSFRTGGESFF. CDR3 nucleotide sequence: TGTGCCAGCAGCTTTAGGACAGGGGGCGAGTCGTTCTTC. The whole variable domain, filled in from reference TRBV11-2 and TRBJ2-1, reads EAGVAQSPRYKIIEKRQSVAFWCNPISGHATLYWYQQILGQGPKLLIQFQNNGVVDDSQLPKDRFSAERLKGVDSTLKIQPAKLEDSAVYLCASSFRTGGESFFGPGTRLTVL.

By frequency in the sample, this clonotype is medium-sized. The chain uses TRBV6-2 or TRBV6-3 and TRBJ2-7; no definite D call. This CDR3 is built from 11 residues. CDR1 and CDR2 from the germline V gene are MNHEY and SVGEGT. Trimming removed 6 bases at V and 3 bases at J, with 6 bases between. The CDR3 sequence: CASRAIYEQYF. For the CDR3, the DNA is TGTGCCAGCAGGGCTATCTACGAGCAGTACTTC.

Details on this clonotype: A junction boundary mismatches the germline segment, possibly from a read error. This chain connects TRBV11-1 to TRBJ2-2, with TRBD1 matching 7 bases. Looked up from germline, CDR1 is SGHAT and CDR2 is FQDESV (reference sequence). The CDR3 consists of 14 residues. The DNA of the CDR3 is TGTGCCAACAGCTTTACAGGGGTTACCGGGGAGCCGTTCTTT. This sequence encodes CANSFTGVTGEPFF.